The rows below give T cell receptor beta chains drawn from one sample of a study of blood T cell repertoires in COVID-19. Clones were read by immunoSEQ multiplex PCR, and TCRdb kept only the in-frame ones, dropping some. This sample has hundreds of thousands of clones, with 75% to 90% found just once. The sequenced sample consisted of peripheral blood. The receptors stem from a man aged 55 to 70 who had recovered from COVID-19. Both conserved end residues are part of each CDR3. D genes are given only for firm matches. Size values are once, few and many counts, or a class for expanded clones, and some rows have none.

size,V,D,length,CDR3
few,TRBV19,TRBD1,15,CASSNLRQGIYEQYF
-,TRBV4-1,TRBD1,16,CASSLRERGRDEKLFF
few,TRBV29-1,-,16,CSVGKQGSLLESTQYF
-,TRBV3-1/TRBV3-2,-,15,CASSNRNRGVDTQYF
-,TRBV4-3,-,17,CASSQVLIGGAYNEQFF
-,TRBV18,TRBD1,14,CASSRQGNTGELFF
-,TRBV5-1,TRBD1,13,CASSVTWDREQFF
-,TRBV27,TRBD2,16,CASSLYLAGGLWEQYF
-,TRBV9,-,14,CASTPSPSTDTQYF
-,TRBV5-6,TRBD1,14,CASSWDRDGSPLHF
-,TRBV28,TRBD1,13,CAISGTGNQPQHF
-,TRBV18,TRBD2,14,CASSPPGLAYEQYF
-,TRBV25-1,-,16,CASSEWRGGDPYEQYF
-,TRBV24-1,TRBD1,16,CATSDATGGSYNEQFF
-,TRBV25-1,-,17,CASSDQNGQILHYGYTF
-,TRBV7-9,TRBD1,16,CASSPGQGAFGYGYTF
-,TRBV5-5,TRBD1,15,CASSLGGRGSYEQYF
-,TRBV5-4,-,12,CASSSVGNTIYF
-,TRBV27,TRBD2,14,CASSFRLAVDTQYF
-,TRBV5-1,-,14,CASSYRVGNTEAFF
few,TRBV2,TRBD1,15,CASNSDRGLASPLHF